This TCR beta chain comes out of a study of CD8 T cells in ankylosing spondylitis (dated by TCRdb to about 2017). For the wider study: To find TCR variants linked to disease, the study profiled T cell receptor beta repertoires in ankylosing spondylitis patients and healthy donors. The full study cohort comprised about 24 ankylosing spondylitis patients and 85 to 120 healthy donors. Peripheral blood was sampled, and synovial fluid was also collected from ankylosing spondylitis patients.

This clonotype was counted a few times. Its antigen has not been determined. The sample holds no much larger clone one base away, and base qualities are not on file. Sequencing took place on an Illumina HiSeq 2500. TCR beta libraries were prepared by quantitative 5'-RACE with molecular barcodes. The original pipeline was this. A new computational method, built on a probabilistic model of VDJ rearrangement, was used to identify disease-linked TCR variants. TCRdb trimmed public reads at Q25 via fastp, called clones via MiXCR and kept in-frame beta chains. Entries are consolidated by CDR3 protein sequence, retaining the most common genes and DNA. Here the V and J calls rest on TCRdb's processing, not on the authors' analysis. Recorded for this sample are 350,000 to 450,000 distinct CDR3 sequences; roughly 22% of them occurred a single time. The ten largest clones add up to around 13% of the sample. The paper's findings and limits, for the study overall: A CD8+ phenotype was shown by the disease-linked clones, which were found at relatively low frequencies in peripheral blood. Some of the motif variants had been reported before in the synovial fluid and blood of reactive arthritis patients, a finding that suggests common disease-initiation mechanisms. Significant enrichment of the disease-linked clones was reported in matched synovial fluid samples from ankylosing spondylitis patients. A TCR beta motif of roughly 8 highly homologous amino acid variants appeared characteristic of blood from ankylosing spondylitis patients.

The sample taken for sequencing was blood, either unsorted or a sorted T cell fraction (not recorded which). The clonotype was recovered from a male donor with ankylosing spondylitis or in good health (not recorded which).

The CDR3 has the sequence CASCTSGTDTQYF. Read as DNA, the sequence is TGTGCCAGCTGTACTAGCGGCACAGATACGCAGTATTTT. Recombination connected TRBV28 to TRBJ2-3; a stretch of 7 junction bases matches TRBD2. Spanning cysteine to phenylalanine, the CDR3 consists of 13 amino acids. CDR3 DNA is the only sequence kept; it has 39 bases, read in frame from the first base. V trim: 8 bases; J trim: 1 base; unmatched bases: 3. From the germline V gene, CDR1 is MDHEN and CDR2 is SYDVKM.